This entry is about one T cell receptor (beta chain). The germline gives CDR1 KGHSY, CDR2 FQNENV. Trimming stripped 5 bases from V and 0 bases from J, with 8 bases between. The length of the CDR3 is 14 residues. This sample is part of a study of T cell changes during pregnancy in multiple sclerosis. TCRdb's copy holds only in-frame clones and misses some; the assay was immunoSEQ multiplex PCR. The profile shows about 66,000 clones, 90% to 95% of them singletons. This clonotype was obtained from a female donor with multiple sclerosis, enrolled in a pregnancy study. This sample comprised CD8+ T cells from peripheral blood mononuclear cells, obtained before pregnancy. The V gene is TRBV16, the J gene TRBJ1-3; D not resolved. CDR3 protein: CASSFLDSGNTIYF. The CDR3 region has the DNA TGTGCCAGCAGCTTTCTAGACTCTGGAAACACCATATATTTT.